Included here is one T cell receptor (beta chain) sequence, with context. The target antigen is unknown. The CDR3 has 13 amino acids. This entry comes from a study of T cell clonotyping in hematopoietic cell transplantation. Study conclusions and caveats: Graft donor and pretransplant recipient Inverse Simpson Index values predicted broader posttransplant TCR diversity. After transplant, recipient diversity fell while pathologically expanded clonotypes grew through day 180.

Method: immunoSEQ multiplex PCR; TCRdb's copy keeps in-frame clones and lacks some. Found here are 13,000 to 15,000 clones, about 98% of them singletons; the top ten hold 4.2%. Material: peripheral blood mononuclear cells, obtained 30 days after allogeneic stem cell transplant. This sequence joins TRBV21-1 and TRBJ2-7; TRBD1 is the table's D call and was not checked against the DNA. TRBV21-1 is described as a pseudogene. The sequence was collected from a female patient aged 50 to 60 who had an allogeneic stem cell transplant from an unrelated donor, so T cells may come from the graft donor. Some clones in this sample may be carry-over from other donors' samples. The CDR3 sequence: CASSKEDRGEQYF. The CDR3 DNA reads TGTGCCAGCAGCAAAGAGGACAGGGGCGAGCAGTACTTC.